This T cell receptor beta chain was sequenced in a study of patients and donors after allogeneic stem cell transplantation. TCRdb used MiXCR to reprocess the RT-PCR reads, holding one entry per CDR3 protein. Of some 87,000 distinct CDR3 sequences listed, about 48% are singletons. The CDR3 spans 16 residues. J lost 3 bases, V lost 3 bases, and 6 bases had no gene match. Germline V gene data show CDR1 as KGHDR and CDR2 as SFDVKD. The sample comprised blood, either unsorted or a sorted T cell fraction (not recorded which). This receptor was obtained from a human donor who was either an allogeneic HSCT recipient or a stem cell or donor lymphocyte infusion donor (not recorded which). It is not recorded whose cells these are; they may come from a transplant donor. The chain combines TRBV24-1 with TRBJ1-1, with 10 bases that match TRBD1. CDR3 protein: CATSDARQGAYTEAFF. Here the CDR3 DNA reads TGTGCCACCAGTGATGCCAGACAGGGGGCGTACACTGAAGCTTTCTTT.